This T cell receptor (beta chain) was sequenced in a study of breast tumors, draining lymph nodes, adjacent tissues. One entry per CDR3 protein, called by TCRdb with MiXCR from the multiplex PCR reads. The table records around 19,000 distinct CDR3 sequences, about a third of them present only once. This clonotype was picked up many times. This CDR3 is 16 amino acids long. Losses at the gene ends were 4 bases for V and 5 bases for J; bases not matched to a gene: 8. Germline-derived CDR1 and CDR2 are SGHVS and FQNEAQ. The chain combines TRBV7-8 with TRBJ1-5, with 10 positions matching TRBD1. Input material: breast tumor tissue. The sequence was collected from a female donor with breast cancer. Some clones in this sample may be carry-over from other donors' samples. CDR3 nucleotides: TGTGCCAGCAGCTGGAAGGACAGGGGGATGTATCAGCCCCAGCATTTT. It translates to CASSWKDRGMYQPQHF.